The following is a T cell receptor beta chain sequence with its context. Its antigen is as yet unknown. Other DNA sequences in the same sample also yield this CDR3. CDR3 size: 11 residues. The V end lost 4 bases, the J end lost 5 bases, and 5 bases lay between the germline ends. Germline CDR1 reads SGHTA; CDR2 reads FQGNSA. Expressed TCRB transcripts were sequenced, since all the RNA that had been isolated was reverse transcribed. Libraries were prepared by immunoSEQ multiplex PCR; TCRdb keeps only in-frame clonotypes and omits some of them. This sample yields 640,000 or so clones, of which around 15% are seen a single time; around 0.022% belongs to the top ten. The data derive from a study of beta chain features in type 1 diabetes. Study observations and caveats: Patients with Type 1 diabetes showed moderately but significantly shorter TCRB CDR3s in all four CD4+ subsets.

The clonotype comes from a man between 18 and 35 years old with type 1 diabetes. Sequenced material: naive CD4+ T cells from blood. The V gene is TRBV7-2, the J gene TRBJ2-5, with D uncertain. CDR3 protein: CASSSRETQYF. The CDR3, as DNA: TGTGCCAGCAGCTCTCGTGAGACCCAGTACTTC.